The rows below give T cell receptor beta chains drawn from one sample of a study of T cell responses to AZD1222 COVID-19 vaccine. TCRdb keeps only in-frame clones here, not all; method: immunoSEQ multiplex PCR. Of fewer than 200,000 clones listed, about 86% are singletons. Material: peripheral blood, obtained 28 days after the second AZD1222 dose. The receptors derive from an adult who received the AZD1222 COVID-19 vaccine. Each CDR3 is given with its conserved first and last residue. Each record gives: J gene, V gene, clone size, D gene, CDR3 protein, CDR3 DNA. The D gene is left open where the match is weak. Expanded clones are given a class, and other clones once, few, many or no size at all.

>TRBJ1-1|TRBV9|NA|NA
CASSVVPESEAFF
TGTGCCAGCAGCGTAGTTCCGGAATCTGAAGCTTTCTTT
>TRBJ2-1|TRBV12-3/TRBV12-4|NA|TRBD2
CASTIAGVNEQFF
TGTGCCAGCACCATAGCGGGGGTCAATGAGCAGTTCTTC
>TRBJ2-1|TRBV3-1/TRBV3-2|NA|NA
CASSPTGPSYNEQFF
TGTGCCAGCAGCCCGACGGGACCGAGTTACAATGAGCAGTTCTTC
>TRBJ1-6|TRBV18|NA|TRBD1
CASSPDRDGSPLHF
TGTGCCAGCTCACCGGACAGGGATGGTTCACCCCTCCACTTT
>TRBJ2-5|TRBV5-1|NA|TRBD2
CASSRGLAGKNQETQYF
TGCGCCAGCAGCCGGGGACTAGCGGGGAAAAACCAAGAGACCCAGTACTTC
>TRBJ1-2|TRBV29-1|NA|NA
CSVERRNGYGYTF
TGCAGCGTTGAAAGGCGTAACGGATATGGCTACACCTTC
>TRBJ2-7|TRBV18|NA|NA
CASSPGLFPGEQYF
TGTGCCAGCTCACCCGGACTATTTCCTGGCGAGCAGTACTTC
>TRBJ2-7|TRBV21-1|NA|NA
CASSRGDEQYF
TGTGCCAGCAGCAGGGGAGACGAGCAGTACTTC
>TRBJ2-1|TRBV3-1/TRBV3-2|NA|TRBD1
CASSHPDTGTGSYNEQFF
TGTGCCAGCAGTCACCCTGACACCGGGACAGGCTCCTACAATGAGCAGTTCTTC
>TRBJ2-3|TRBV5-1|NA|NA
CASSLDRADTQYF
TGCGCCAGCAGCTTGGACCGTGCAGATACGCAGTATTTT
>TRBJ1-2|TRBV6-2/TRBV6-3|NA|TRBD1
CASSLRDRHYTF
TGTGCCAGCAGTCTCCGGGACAGACACTACACCTTC
>TRBJ2-1|TRBV6-2/TRBV6-3|NA|NA
CASSYGVSGQFF
TGTGCCAGCAGTTACGGAGTTAGTGGGCAGTTCTTC
>TRBJ2-3|TRBV19|NA|NA
CASSNGGGRTDTQYF
TGTGCCAGTAGTAATGGCGGGGGCCGCACAGATACGCAGTATTTT
>TRBJ2-7|TRBV10-1|NA|NA
CATQGQGREQYF
TGCGCCACCCAGGGTCAGGGCCGCGAGCAGTACTTC
>TRBJ2-1|TRBV5-6|NA|TRBD2
CASRPSFGLAGANEQFF
TGTGCCAGCAGGCCGAGCTTCGGACTAGCGGGGGCCAATGAGCAGTTCTTC
>TRBJ2-7|TRBV18|NA|NA
CASSPPKGAYEQYF
TGTGCCAGCTCACCACCGAAAGGGGCCTACGAGCAGTACTTC
>TRBJ2-3|TRBV9|NA|TRBD1
CASSKGGHSTDTQYF
TGTGCCAGCTCAAAAGGGGGCCACAGCACAGATACGCAGTATTTT
>TRBJ2-7|TRBV4-1|NA|NA
CASLRSSGQLNYEQYF
TGCGCCAGCCTTCGGTCGAGCGGACAATTGAACTACGAGCAGTACTTC
>TRBJ1-1|TRBV6-6|once|NA
CASTPQRGGSTEAFF
TGTGCCAGCACCCCCCAGAGGGGCGGAAGCACTGAAGCTTTCTTT
>TRBJ1-6|TRBV6-5|NA|NA
CASRSKGRQNSPLHF
TGTGCCAGCAGATCAAAGGGACGGCAAAATTCACCCCTCCACTTT
>TRBJ2-7|TRBV2|NA|NA
CATQSQGSSYEQYF
TGTGCCACCCAAAGCCAAGGAAGCTCCTACGAGCAGTACTTC
>TRBJ1-6|TRBV19|NA|NA
CASSVSGTGAPNSPLHF
TGTGCCAGTAGTGTTTCGGGCACGGGAGCGCCTAATTCACCCCTCCACTTT
>TRBJ2-7|TRBV6-2/TRBV6-3|NA|TRBD1
CASSYTGVAYEQYF
TGTGCCAGCAGTTACACAGGGGTCGCATACGAGCAGTACTTC
>TRBJ1-5|TRBV2|NA|NA
CASRGQYSNQPQHF
TGTGCCAGCAGGGGACAATATAGCAATCAGCCCCAGCATTTT
>TRBJ1-3|TRBV5-1|NA|NA
CASSLGQGNTIYF
TGCGCCAGCAGCTTAGGACAGGGAAACACCATATATTTT
>TRBJ1-2|TRBV9|NA|NA
CASSVDRTNYGYTF
TGTGCCAGCAGCGTAGACCGGACAAACTATGGCTACACCTTC
>TRBJ1-1|TRBV6-4|NA|TRBD1
CASSDSDREEYTEAFF
TGTGCCAGCAGTGACTCGGACAGGGAGGAGTACACTGAAGCTTTCTTT
>TRBJ2-1|TRBV30|NA|TRBD2
CAWRTGGAHEQFF
TGTGCCTGGAGAACGGGGGGGGCGCATGAGCAGTTCTTC
>TRBJ2-1|TRBV24-1|NA|NA
CATSGPGGQNEQFF
TGTGCCACCAGTGGACCGGGGGGACAGAATGAGCAGTTCTTC
>TRBJ1-4|TRBV7-3|NA|NA
CASSPGPNEKLFF
TGTGCCAGCAGCCCCGGACCTAATGAAAAACTGTTTTTT
>TRBJ2-5|TRBV11-2|NA|NA
CASSLRDLMAPQYF
TGTGCCAGCAGCTTAAGGGACCTAATGGCGCCCCAGTACTTC